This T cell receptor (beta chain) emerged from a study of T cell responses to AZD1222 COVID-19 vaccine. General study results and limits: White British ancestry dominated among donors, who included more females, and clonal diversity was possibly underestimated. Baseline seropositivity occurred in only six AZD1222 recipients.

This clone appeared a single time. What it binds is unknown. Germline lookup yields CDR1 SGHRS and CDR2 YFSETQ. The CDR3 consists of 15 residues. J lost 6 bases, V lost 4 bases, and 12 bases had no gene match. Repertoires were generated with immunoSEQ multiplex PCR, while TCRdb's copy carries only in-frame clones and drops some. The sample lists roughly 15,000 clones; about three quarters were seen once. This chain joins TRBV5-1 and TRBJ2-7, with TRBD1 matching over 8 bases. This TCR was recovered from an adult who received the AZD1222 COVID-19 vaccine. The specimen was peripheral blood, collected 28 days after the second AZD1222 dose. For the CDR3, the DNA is TGCGCCAGCAGCCCTGGACAGGGCGGTGGGGGCGAGCAGTACTTC. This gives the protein CASSPGQGGGGEQYF.